This T cell receptor beta chain was sequenced for a study of CD8+ T cells in alopecia areata. After isolation, RNA underwent reverse transcription to generate cDNA as the sequencing template. Libraries were prepared by immunoSEQ multiplex PCR; TCRdb keeps only in-frame clonotypes and omits some of them. The table records 98,000 or so clones, approximately 60% of them present only once. The CDR3 totals 15 residues. V lost 4 bases, J lost 1 base, and 13 bases lay in between. Per germline, CDR1 SGHNT and CDR2 YYREEE (reference sequence). This clone turned up a few times. This sample's treatment: oral pan-JAK inhibitor, 5-10 mg twice daily. Obtained from alopecia areata patients were lesional scalp punch biopsies along with peripheral blood. Using a FACSAria, the CD4+ and CD8+ T cells were sorted from the PBMCs.

V and J are TRBV5-4 and TRBJ2-3; a weak D match, TRBD1 (6 bases). The sequence derives from a human donor with alopecia areata. The specimen was CD8+ T cells sorted from blood, collected at week 4, from a patient treated with tofacitinib. The CDR3 region has the DNA TGTGCCAGCAGCACGAACAGGGTTGGCACAGATACGCAGTATTTT. Its protein product is CASSTNRVGTDTQYF.